This TCR beta chain originates from a study of T-cell reconstitution after alpha-beta-depleted transplantation in children. This clonotype was detected a few times. Its antigen is unknown. Trimming removed 1 base from V and 0 bases from J, with 13 bases in between. The CDR3 covers 17 residues. Germline CDR1 SNHLY, CDR2 FYNNEI. Study-level points and caveats: Recipient T cells and thymic progenitors that survived gave rise to the high TCRbeta diversity observed at day 60 in some patients. Several hundred graft clones that had expanded were reportedly the source of alpha-beta T cells about two months after transplant. T-cell counts and diversity at one year following transplant were attributed mainly to newly produced T cells.

Molecular barcoding with unique molecular identifiers was used for the TCRbeta library. A single record per CDR3 protein comes from TCRdb applying MiXCR to the PCR reads. The table lists tens of thousands of distinct CDR3 sequences, around 9% of them singletons. V gene TRBV2 combines with J gene TRBJ1-5; D gene ambiguous. The clonotype comes from a male patient between 2 and 15 years old who had a stem cell transplant for chronic granulomatous disease, so the T cells may come from the graft donor. This material consisted of PBMCs, mostly from graft donor cells, taken 60 days after TCRalphabeta/CD19-depleted stem cell transplant. CDR3 nucleotide sequence: TGTGCCAGCAGTGAAGGGTGGGCTGGTTATAGCAATCAGCCCCAGCATTTT. It encodes CASSEGWAGYSNQPQHF.